Below, 30 T cell receptor beta chains from the same sample are listed, as sequenced in a study of blood T cell repertoires in COVID-19. TCRdb's copy holds only in-frame clones and misses some; the assay was immunoSEQ multiplex PCR. Here the sample spans about 380,000 clones, 87% being singletons. Sequencing was performed on PBMCs or T cells enriched from blood (not recorded which). All receptors come from a man aged 25 to 45 who had recovered from COVID-19.

In its sample, this clone was seen a few times. The rearrangement links TRBV7-3 to TRBJ1-4; D perhaps matches TRBD1 (5 bases). The germline V gene encodes CDR1 SGHTA and CDR2 FQGTGA. V was clipped by 3 bases and J by 5 bases, with 16 bases between them. The CDR3 is 16 amino acids. CDR3 nucleotides: TGTGCCAGCAGCTTCGGGCCCCAGGGTTCAAATGAAAAACTGTTTTTT. Amino acids: CASSFGPQGSNEKLFF. Looking up the rest from reference TRBV7-3 and TRBJ1-4 gives the full variable domain: GAGVSQTPSNKVTEKGKYVELRCDPISGHTALYWYRQSLGQGPEFLIYFQGTGAADDSGLPNDRFFAVRPEGSVSTLKIQRTERGDSAVYLCASSFGPQGSNEKLFFGSGTQLSVL.

As to this clone: A much larger clone differs by one base, so this may be a read error. Within the sample, other DNA sequences also encode this same CDR3. The rearrangement links TRBV19 to TRBJ1-2; the D gene is possibly TRBD1 (6 bases). V lost 0 bases and J 2 bases, leaving 7 bases between the germline ends. The germline V gene encodes CDR1 LNHDA and CDR2 SQIVND (reference sequence). The CDR3 is 14 residues long. The CDR3 DNA sequence: TGTGCCAGTAGTATAGATAGGGGGAACTATGGCTACACCTTC. This translates into CASSIDRGNYGYTF.

As DNA, the CDR3 is TGTGCCAGTAGTGATGGACAGGGGCGTAATTCACCCCTCCACTTT. Amino acids: CASSDGQGRNSPLHF. The J gene is TRBJ1-6, the V gene TRBV19; 9 bases match TRBD1. The CDR3 has 15 amino acids. V shed 5 bases, J shed 6 bases, and the junction held 5 bases outside the gene matches. The germline V gene has CDR1 LNHDA and CDR2 SQIVND (reference sequence).

V and J are TRBV19 and TRBJ2-6; D perhaps matches TRBD1 (5 bases). Germline loops: CDR1 LNHDA, CDR2 SQIVND (reference sequence). The CDR3 runs to 16 residues. Trimming cost V 0 bases and J 0 bases, with 6 bases left between them. CDR3 sequence reads: CASSIDRGSGANVLTF. CDR3 nucleotide sequence: TGTGCCAGTAGTATAGATAGGGGCTCTGGGGCCAACGTCCTGACTTTC.

The chain uses TRBV10-3 and TRBJ1-5; 11 bases line up with TRBD1. Germline V gene sequence: CDR1 ENHRY, CDR2 SYGVKD. With V trimmed by 7 bases and J by 4 bases, 6 bases remained unmatched. The length of the CDR3 is 15 residues. For the CDR3, the DNA is TGTGCCATCAACTGGGACAGGGGGTTTAATCAGCCCCAGCATTTT. It translates to CAINWDRGFNQPQHF.

This clone was observed a single time. The chain employs TRBV3-1 (or the pseudogene TRBV3-2) and TRBJ1-1; 8 bases are shared with TRBD1. Germline CDR1 is LGHDT and CDR2 is YNNKEL (reference sequence). The length of the CDR3 is 14 residues. The V segment lost 5 bases and the J segment 5 bases; nucleotides outside the gene matches: 7. CDR3 amino acids: CASSAQGAWTEAFF. The CDR3 DNA is TGTGCCAGCAGCGCGCAGGGGGCGTGGACTGAAGCTTTCTTT.

J is TRBJ1-4 and V is TRBV5-1; possibly TRBD1 for D (6 bases). Trimming shortened V by 1 base and J by 12 bases, and 13 bases separated the two germline ends. Germline CDR1 and CDR2: SGHRS and YFSETQ. The CDR3 contains 13 residues. Here the CDR3 reads CASSLSWEGELFF. The DNA for the CDR3 is TGCGCCAGCAGCTTGAGTTGGGAGGGGGAACTGTTTTTT.

The rearrangement joins TRBV3-1 (or the pseudogene TRBV3-2) to TRBJ1-3; weak D call: TRBD1 (5 bases). CDR1 LGHDT and CDR2 YNNKEL come from the germline V gene (reference sequence). The V end lost 1 base, the J end lost 0 bases, and 13 bases lay between the germline ends. The CDR3 totals 17 residues. The chain's CDR3 is CASSQGSDRHSGNTIYF. CDR3 DNA sequence: TGTGCCAGCAGCCAAGGGAGCGACAGACACTCTGGAAACACCATATATTTT.

The chain recombines TRBV29-1 with TRBJ2-6; TRBD1 agrees at 8 bases. Trimming cost V 1 base and J 8 bases; bases outside gene matches: 10. Germline V gene sequence: CDR1 SQVTM, CDR2 ANQGSEA. The CDR3 covers 16 residues. CDR3 protein: CSVEVPGQGITNVLTF. In nucleotides, the CDR3 is TGCAGCGTTGAAGTGCCAGGACAGGGAATTACCAACGTCCTGACTTTC.

This sequence joins TRBV7-2 and TRBJ1-5; a weak D match, TRBD1 (5 bases). Germline-derived CDR1 and CDR2 are SGHTA and FQGNSA. The germline V and J ends were trimmed by 3 bases and 6 bases, with 12 bases remaining between them. This CDR3 region has 14 residues. In DNA, the CDR3 is TGTGCCAGCAGCTTCTCCCGGGGGGGTCAGCCCCAGCATTTT. The encoded protein is CASSFSRGGQPQHF. The variable domain in full, completed from reference TRBV7-2 and TRBJ1-5, reads GAGVSQSPSNKVTEKGKDVELRCDPISGHTALYWYRQSLGQGLEFLIYFQGNSAPDKSGLPSDRFSAERTGGSVSTLTIQRTQQEDSAVYLCASSFSRGGQPQHFGDGTRLSIL.

Only one count was recorded for this clone. This sequence joins TRBV18 and TRBJ1-6; 12 positions agree with TRBD1. Germline lookup yields CDR1 KGHSH and CDR2 LQKENI. CDR3 length: 13 amino acids. V trimming: 8 bases; J trimming: 9 bases; junction bases outside the gene matches: 2. The CDR3: CASAGQGASPLHF. CDR3 DNA sequence: TGTGCCAGCGCGGGACAGGGGGCTTCACCCCTCCACTTT.

The rearrangement joins TRBV12-3 or TRBV12-4 to TRBJ2-1; perhaps TRBD2 as D (5 bases). The V and J ends lost 5 bases and 9 bases respectively, with 14 bases between them. The CDR3 sequence is 13 residues long. The chain's CDR3 is CASSRGSAGEQFF. The CDR3 DNA reads as TGTGCCAGCAGTCGAGGTTCCGCGGGTGAGCAGTTCTTC.

J is TRBJ2-3 and V is TRBV19, with TRBD1 as a possible D gene (6 bases). CDR1 is LNHDA and CDR2 is SQIVND in the germline V gene (reference sequence). Trimming shortened V by 7 bases and J by 2 bases, and 16 bases separated the two germline ends. The CDR3 runs to 15 residues. The CDR3 loop reads CASTKTGINTDTQYF. The CDR3 DNA follows: TGTGCCAGTACCAAGACAGGAATCAACACAGATACGCAGTATTTT.

This clone was seen only once. This chain uses TRBV20-1 with TRBJ1-6, with no clear D. Germline assignment: CDR1 DFQATT and CDR2 SNEGSKA (reference sequence). Trimming removed 3 bases at V and 17 bases at J, with 17 bases between. This CDR3 contains 12 residues. For the CDR3, the DNA is TGCAGTGCTAGTGATACGGACGGGGAGGTCCACTTT. The encoded protein is CSASDTDGEVHF.

V usage is TRBV7-9 and J usage is TRBJ2-1; a possible D gene is TRBD2 (6 bases). From germline, CDR1 is SEHNR and CDR2 FQNEAQ (reference sequence). The germline V and J ends were trimmed by 1 base and 14 bases, with 12 bases remaining between them. The CDR3 consists of 12 residues. Written as DNA, the CDR3 is TGTGCCAGCAGCTTAGAGGTGGGGGGTGAGTTCTTC. The encoded protein is CASSLEVGGEFF.

In DNA form, the CDR3 reads TGCGCCAGCAGCTTTGATCCGAACTTACAAGAGACCCAGTACTTC. Encoded protein: CASSFDPNLQETQYF. This chain uses TRBV5-1 with TRBJ2-5, with D unclear. Germline V gene data show CDR1 as SGHRS and CDR2 as YFSETQ. Trimming took 2 bases from V and 2 from J, leaving 13 bases between them. CDR3 length equals 15 residues.

The chain links TRBV7-9 to TRBJ1-3, with TRBD1 as a possible D gene (6 bases). The CDR3 runs to 16 residues. In germline, CDR1 is SEHNR, CDR2 FQNEAQ (reference sequence). The V gene lost 6 bases and the J gene lost 4 bases, with 19 bases spanning the gap. In DNA, the CDR3 is TGTGCCAGCAGAACCCAGGGGTCGAGGTACGGAAACACCATATATTTT. It translates to CASRTQGSRYGNTIYF.

The chain recombines TRBV7-8 with TRBJ2-3, with 8 positions matching TRBD2. There are 16 residues in the CDR3. The J segment lost 2 bases and the V segment lost 6 bases, leaving 10 bases of the junction unmatched. Germline V gene data show CDR1 as SGHVS and CDR2 as FQNEAQ. The CDR3: CASSFLSGDLTDTQYF. Written as DNA, the CDR3 is TGTGCCAGCAGTTTTCTTAGCGGGGACCTCACAGATACGCAGTATTTT.

This clone showed up just a few times. The J gene is TRBJ1-5, the V gene TRBV4-1; a weak D match, TRBD1 (5 bases). The CDR3 sequence is 15 residues long. V was clipped by 4 bases and J by 3 bases, with 13 bases between them. Germline CDR1 MGHRA, CDR2 YSYEKL. The chain's CDR3 is CASSPVTTDNQPQHF. CDR3 DNA: TGCGCCAGCAGCCCAGTAACGACAGACAATCAGCCCCAGCATTTT.

V is TRBV5-4 and J is TRBJ2-1; 9 positions agree with TRBD1. Looked up from germline, CDR1 is SGHNT and CDR2 is YYREEE (reference sequence). The CDR3 extends over 16 amino acids. With V trimmed by 3 bases and J by 6 bases, 10 bases remained unmatched. In DNA, the CDR3 is TGTGCCAGCAGCTCGCTCGACGGACAGGGGCTCAATGAGCAGTTCTTC. Translated: CASSSLDGQGLNEQFF.

This chain uses TRBV9 with TRBJ1-5; 8 positions match TRBD1. From germline, CDR1 is SGDLS and CDR2 YYNGEE. The CDR3 runs 14 residues. The junction had 5 bases not matched to a gene; V was cut back by 2 bases and J by 7 bases. The CDR3 sequence: CASSVDRVDQPQHF. The CDR3 DNA reads TGTGCCAGCAGCGTGGACAGGGTGGACCAGCCCCAGCATTTT.

This chain uses TRBV4-2 with TRBJ1-6; 8 nucleotides match TRBD1. V lost 4 bases to trimming and J lost 0 bases; unmatched junction nucleotides: 8. The CDR3 totals 18 residues. Germline values: CDR1 LGHNA, CDR2 YNFKEQ. CDR3 in amino acids: CASSPGTGGSSYNSPLHF. In nucleotides, the CDR3 is TGTGCCAGCAGCCCTGGGACAGGAGGTAGCTCCTATAATTCACCCCTCCACTTT.

The chain carries TRBV9 and TRBJ2-2; the D is unclear. The CDR3 consists of 13 residues. In germline, CDR1 is SGDLS, CDR2 YYNGEE. Deletions cut 2 bases from V and 6 bases from J, with 8 bases between. CDR3 nucleotides: TGTGCCAGCAGCGTTGGGCCTTCCGGGGAGCTGTTTTTT. Protein product: CASSVGPSGELFF.

The chain is built from TRBV4-2 and TRBJ2-7, with 11 bases fitting TRBD2. J was trimmed by 5 bases and V by 3 bases; bases with no gene match: 9. The CDR3 has 16 residues. Looked up from germline, CDR1 is LGHNA and CDR2 is YNFKEQ. CDR3 region: CASSQDVGTSGHEQYF. CDR3 nucleotides: TGTGCCAGCAGCCAGGACGTCGGGACTAGCGGTCACGAGCAGTACTTC.

Concerning this clone itself: The sample contains more than one DNA sequence encoding this CDR3. V and J are TRBV4-2 and TRBJ2-3; TRBD2 agrees at 10 bases. CDR3 length: 15 residues. Trimming cost V 5 bases and J 0 bases; bases outside gene matches: 2. CDR1 is LGHNA, CDR2 YNFKEQ, per germline. The CDR3 DNA reads as TGTGCCAGCAGCTTTAGCGGGGGGAGCACAGATACGCAGTATTTT. As protein: CASSFSGGSTDTQYF.

V usage is TRBV4-2 and J usage is TRBJ1-6; no firm D call. The CDR3 runs 15 residues. V lost 0 bases and J lost 6, with 9 bases in between. Germline CDR1 and CDR2: LGHNA and YNFKEQ. In nucleotides, the CDR3 is TGTGCCAGCAGCCAAGACCCGGGGAGTAATTCACCCCTCCACTTT. Translated, it gives CASSQDPGSNSPLHF.

V gene TRBV19 combines with J gene TRBJ2-6; 10 bases fit TRBD1. Trimming cost V 6 bases and J 4 bases; bases outside gene matches: 12. Germline CDR1 reads LNHDA; CDR2 reads SQIVND (reference sequence). This CDR3 region has 18 residues. The CDR3 protein is CASSPTGTGVPGANVLTF. The CDR3 region has the DNA TGTGCCAGTAGCCCGACCGGGACAGGGGTCCCCGGGGCCAACGTCCTGACTTTC.

This clone turned up a few times. The chain recombines TRBV25-1 with TRBJ1-2, with 7 nucleotides matching TRBD1. The CDR3 extends over 13 amino acids. V trimming: 6 bases; J trimming: 7 bases; junction bases outside the gene matches: 8. CDR1 is MGHDK and CDR2 is SYGVNS in the germline V gene. CDR3 nucleotides: TGTGCCAGCAGGGAGGGGGCGCGACGTGGCTACACCTTC. As protein: CASREGARRGYTF.

V and J are TRBV11-2 and TRBJ2-7; tentatively, D is TRBD2 (7 bases). The CDR3 runs to 14 residues. The V gene's germline CDR1 is SGHAT and CDR2 FQNNGV. Deletions cut 3 bases from V and 6 bases from J, with 15 bases between. The CDR3 sequence is CASSLSGGAGEQYF. In DNA form, the CDR3 reads TGTGCCAGCAGCTTGAGTGGGGGGGCTGGCGAGCAGTACTTC.

The chain uses TRBV19 and TRBJ2-2; D is perhaps TRBD1 (5 bases). Looked up from germline, CDR1 is LNHDA and CDR2 is SQIVND (reference sequence). The CDR3 is 16 amino acids. Trimming took 1 base from V and 6 from J, leaving 15 bases between them. CDR3 nucleotide sequence: TGTGCCAGTAGTATAGGTGGCAGGGCTCGGTCCGGGGAGCTGTTTTTT. Translating gives CASSIGGRARSGELFF.